Included here is one T cell receptor (beta chain) sequence, with context. The clone's antigen remains unknown. Base-call qualities are not available, and no considerably larger clone is one nucleotide away. This entry belongs to a study of shared T cell receptors in the human thymus (dated by TCRdb to the early 2020s). About the full investigation: The study investigated the way shared, self-reactive T-cell receptor alpha chains are produced in the human thymus.

Library construction relied on the immunoSEQ multiplex PCR assay. The clones in this table, taken by TCRdb from immuneACCESS, are in-frame only. Not every clone is retained; where verified, under half of the shortfall comes from an unresolved V gene, and the cause of the rest is unknown. Present in this sample are 650,000 to 950,000 clones, roughly 88% of which were seen just once. The ten largest clones add up to more than 0.01% of the sample. These data also formed part of another study, on human thymus T cells. The other study reports the following: In Finland, the donors were immunologically healthy infants who were having open corrective cardiac surgery for congenital heart defects. Thymus tissue was collected as surgical resects that were removed during corrective cardiac surgery. Both the thymic and the peripheral blood repertoires appeared to show biased V and J gene segment usage. The related research reported highly overlapping thymic TCR repertoires among unrelated individuals. The study characterized TCR alpha and beta repertoires from under 10 infant thymus samples and a few related peripheral blood samples. Donor ages ranging from roughly 6 to 244 days were recorded, and more than 5 male and a couple of female infants were included in the cohort. Thymocytes were released mechanically from tissue and stored at -70 °C as pellets of about 8.5-31 million cells. A QIAsymphony instrument was used to extract genomic DNA from frozen cell pellets. Using the immunoSEQ multiplex PCR assay, the TCRB and TCRAD loci were amplified from a standardized quantity of quality-controlled genomic DNA. The V(D)J region was spanned by amplicons of a length sufficient to cover the CDR3 and to identify V and J genes. Through the commercial immunoSEQ service, the amplicons were sequenced on an Illumina platform. Primer bias and sequencing errors were corrected as previously described, and TCRAD and TCRB were defined on the basis of the IMGT database. Analysis of the repertoires was done with immunoSEQ Analyzer 3.0 and VDJTools and included basic statistics, V/J segment usage, diversity estimates, rarefaction and pairwise overlap. Diversity was estimated with Chao1, ChaoE, Efron-Thisted, Shannon and inverse Simpson indices, and also on datasets down-sampled to the smallest sample. Repertoire overlap was determined by strict matching of CDR3 nucleotide sequence, V gene and J gene, and Jaccard-based multidimensional scaling clustering was applied. Thymus samples yielded on average roughly 800,000 unique TCRB clonotypes, compared with roughly 92,000 from blood samples.

This TCR came from a girl under three years old with a congenital heart defect. Donor details come from another sample of the same person, matched by shared clones. The sample taken for sequencing was thymocytes.

The CDR3 has the sequence CASSKTRKRNTIYF. The DNA sequence is TGTGCCAGCAGCAAGACAAGGAAGAGAAACACCATATATTTT. The chain uses TRBV6-5 and TRBJ1-3; there is no confident call for the D gene. The germline ends are 14 bases apart after V is trimmed by 6 bases and J by 5 bases. The CDR3 goes from the cysteine to the phenylalanine over 14 residues. Solely the CDR3 DNA is kept, with 42 bases framed from the first base. The germline V gene sets CDR1 to MNHEY and CDR2 to SVGAGI.